The 26 T cell receptor beta chains below were found in one sample sequenced in a study of blood T cell dynamics during melanoma immunotherapy. The table came from immunoSEQ multiplex PCR; TCRdb's copy has only in-frame clones and leaves some out. The sample lists tens of thousands of clones, roughly 89% occurring once. Time point denoted: pre-treatment baseline. This material consisted of blood, taken from a patient treated with checkpoint blockade. The receptors derive from a human donor with melanoma.

The rearrangement links TRBV4-2 to TRBJ2-5, with a weak D call TRBD2 (5 bases). V gave up 4 bases and J gave up 1 base, with 10 bases separating them. This CDR3 region has 14 residues. In germline, CDR1 is LGHNA, CDR2 YNFKEQ. The CDR3 DNA sequence: TGTGCCAGCAGCCTGAGCGGTTCCCAAGAGACCCAGTACTTC. Its translation: CASSLSGSQETQYF.

V gene TRBV30 combines with J gene TRBJ1-2; 12 bases match TRBD1. The V gene's germline CDR1 is GTSNPN and CDR2 SVGIG (reference sequence). Trimming at V came to 2 bases and at J to 8 bases, leaving 6 bases not matched to a gene. The CDR3 is 14 residues long. The CDR3 sequence: CAWSRDRGRPGYTF. The CDR3 region has the DNA TGTGCCTGGAGTCGGGACAGGGGGCGGCCCGGCTACACCTTC.

The V call is TRBV28, the J call TRBJ2-7, with 7 positions matching TRBD1. CDR1 and CDR2 (germline): MDHEN, SYDVKM. The CDR3 spans 15 residues. Unmatched junction bases numbered 11, after V lost 7 bases and J lost 2 bases. CDR3 amino acids: CASTLTGQSPYEQYF. The CDR3 region has the DNA TGTGCCAGCACCCTAACGGGACAGTCTCCCTACGAGCAGTACTTC.

The rearrangement uses TRBV7-2 and TRBJ1-5; D gene uncertain. V dropped 5 bases and J dropped 3 bases, with 17 bases sitting between them. CDR1 and CDR2 (germline): SGHTA, FQGNSA. The CDR3 runs to 16 residues. CDR3: CASSPQAHRNNQPQHF. The CDR3 region has the DNA TGTGCCAGCAGCCCTCAGGCTCATCGGAACAATCAGCCCCAGCATTTT.

V usage is TRBV30 and J usage is TRBJ1-5, with unresolved D. V lost 0 bases and J 5 bases, leaving 8 bases between the germline ends. The CDR3 has 13 amino acids. Germline V gives CDR1 GTSNPN, CDR2 SVGIG (reference sequence). In DNA form, the CDR3 reads TGTGCCTGGAGTGTGGGGTCTGATCAGCCCCAGCATTTT. Translation gives CAWSVGSDQPQHF. Full variable domain (outside the CDR3, taken from reference TRBV30 and TRBJ1-5): SQTIHQWPATLVQPVGSPLSLECTVEGTSNPNLYWYRQAAGRGLQLLFYSVGIGQISSEVPQNLSASRPQDRQFILSSKKLLLSDSGFYLCAWSVGSDQPQHFGDGTRLSIL.

This chain connects TRBV30 to TRBJ1-1; no definite D call. V dropped 0 bases and J dropped 4 bases, with 12 bases sitting between them. The CDR3 has 14 residues. CDR1 is GTSNPN and CDR2 is SVGIG in the germline V gene (reference sequence). The CDR3 DNA is TGTGCCTGGAGTGTTATGTCGTCGGGCACTGAAGCTTTCTTT. Residues: CAWSVMSSGTEAFF.

CDR3 in amino acids: CASSTRMGQVGSGGEKLFF. The CDR3 coding sequence is TGTGCCAGCAGCACACGAATGGGACAGGTTGGGTCAGGAGGTGAAAAACTGTTTTTT. This chain links TRBV11-2 with TRBJ1-4; 8 bases map to TRBD1. From germline, CDR1 is SGHAT and CDR2 FQNNGV. The CDR3 has 19 residues. V was pared by 5 bases and J by 7 bases, with 21 bases of the junction left unmatched.

V usage is TRBV7-2 and J usage is TRBJ1-2; maybe TRBD1 (6 bases). V was cut by 5 bases and J by 4 bases, with 11 bases left in between. This CDR3 comprises 13 residues. Germline lookup yields CDR1 SGHTA and CDR2 FQGNSA. CDR3: CASSRKGGYGYTF. The CDR3 nucleotides read TGTGCCAGCAGCCGGAAAGGGGGCTATGGCTACACCTTC.

The J gene is TRBJ1-2, the V gene TRBV7-6, with D possibly being TRBD1 (5 bases). The CDR3 sequence is 16 residues long. Per the germline V gene, CDR1 is SGHVS and CDR2 is FNYEAQ. Deletions cut 0 bases from V and 1 base from J, with 12 bases between. The CDR3 reads CASSLAPWGDNYGYTF. In DNA form, the CDR3 reads TGTGCCAGCAGCTTAGCCCCGTGGGGGGATAACTATGGCTACACCTTC. Variable domain in full (rest from reference TRBV7-6 and TRBJ1-2): GAGVSQSPRYKVTKRGQDVALRCDPISGHVSLYWYRQALGQGPEFLTYFNYEAQQDKSGLPNDRFSAERPEGSISTLTIQRTEQRDSAMYRCASSLAPWGDNYGYTFGSGTRLTVV.

The V call is TRBV2, the J call TRBJ2-3; TRBD2 matches 9 bases. The CDR3 covers 15 residues. V shed 4 bases and J 0 bases; nucleotides not matched to a gene: 2. Per the germline V gene, CDR1 is SNHLY and CDR2 is FYNNEI. The CDR3 sequence: CASSVLAGSTDTQYF. CDR3 sequence (DNA): TGTGCCAGCAGTGTCCTAGCGGGGAGCACAGATACGCAGTATTTT. Based on the CDR3 plus reference TRBV2 and TRBJ2-3, the full variable domain is EPEVTQTPSHQVTQMGQEVILRCVPISNHLYFYWYRQILGQKVEFLVSFYNNEISEKSEIFDDQFSVERPDGSNFTLKIRSTKLEDSAMYFCASSVLAGSTDTQYFGPGTRLTVL.

The V and J genes are TRBV5-4 and TRBJ2-1; 8 positions match TRBD1. CDR3 length: 16 residues. Trimming took 6 bases from V and 5 from J; bases not matched to a gene: 13. Per the germline V gene, CDR1 is SGHNT and CDR2 is YYREEE (reference sequence). CDR3 residues: CASTNGGRGQDNEQFF. The CDR3 DNA reads TGTGCCAGCACCAATGGGGGCAGGGGGCAAGACAATGAGCAGTTCTTC.

CDR3 nucleotide sequence: TGTGCCAGCAGCGTCGGGACCCCCCCCTTCGATACGCAGTATTTT. Translation: CASSVGTPPFDTQYF. The chain combines TRBV9 with TRBJ2-3, with D tentatively TRBD1 or TRBD2 (5 bases each). The germline V gene encodes CDR1 SGDLS and CDR2 YYNGEE. The CDR3 runs 15 residues. Trimming stripped 2 bases from V and 6 bases from J, with 16 bases between.

The chain recombines TRBV5-1 with TRBJ2-5; perhaps TRBD2 as D (6 bases). The germline gives CDR1 SGHRS, CDR2 YFSETQ. The V end was cut by 0 bases, the J end by 6 bases, with 12 bases between. CDR3 length: 14 residues. CDR3 sequence (DNA): TGCGCCAGCAGCTTGGAGGAGGGACGAAAGACCCAGTACTTC. Translated: CASSLEEGRKTQYF.

The chain has TRBV29-1 and TRBJ1-2, with TRBD1 matching over 8 bases. V shed 6 bases and J 3 bases; nucleotides not matched to a gene: 9. The germline CDR1 and CDR2 sequences are SQVTM and ANQGSEA. There are 14 residues in the CDR3. The CDR3 DNA sequence: TGCAGCGTCGATAAGACAGGGGCGGACTATGGCTACACCTTC. Amino acids: CSVDKTGADYGYTF.

The chain links TRBV5-5 to TRBJ1-5, with TRBD1 matching over 7 bases. The CDR3 has 14 residues. Trimming at V came to 4 bases and at J to 4 bases, leaving 5 bases not matched to a gene. The germline CDR1 and CDR2 sequences are SGHKS and YYEKEE (reference sequence). The CDR3 DNA sequence: TGTGCCAGCAGCCCCGGACAGGAAAATCAGCCCCAGCATTTT. Protein sequence: CASSPGQENQPQHF.

The chain links TRBV9 to TRBJ1-1; no reliable D call. V was cut by 0 bases and J by 7 bases, with 13 bases left in between. Per germline, CDR1 SGDLS and CDR2 YYNGEE. The CDR3 has 14 amino acids. The chain's CDR3 is CASSVVRDNGEAFF. The CDR3 DNA follows: TGTGCCAGCAGCGTAGTAAGGGATAACGGTGAAGCTTTCTTT.

The gene calls are TRBV5-4 and TRBJ2-4; 15 bases fit TRBD2. Germline loops: CDR1 SGHNT, CDR2 YYREEE (reference sequence). The CDR3 is 18 amino acids. V was pared by 4 bases and J by 0 bases, with 5 bases of the junction left unmatched. The CDR3 reads CASSPGLAGGLAKNIQYF. In DNA, the CDR3 is TGTGCCAGCAGCCCAGGACTAGCGGGAGGGCTAGCCAAAAACATTCAGTACTTC. Drawing the rest from reference TRBV5-4 and TRBJ2-4, the complete variable domain is ETGVTQSPTHLIKTRGQQVTLRCSSQSGHNTVSWYQQALGQGPQFIFQYYREEENGRGNFPPRFSGLQFPNYSSELNVNALELDDSALYLCASSPGLAGGLAKNIQYFGAGTRLSVL.

This chain uses TRBV10-2 with TRBJ1-1; TRBD1 matches 8 bases. Germline V gene data show CDR1 as WSHSY and CDR2 as SAAADI. Trimming took 2 bases from V and 4 from J; bases not matched to a gene: 6. The CDR3 length is 15 residues. The CDR3 DNA is TGCGCCAGCAGTGAGGGCAGGGGGCGACCCACTGAAGCTTTCTTT. Its protein product is CASSEGRGRPTEAFF.

This chain links TRBV27 with TRBJ1-2; D is unclear. Looked up from germline, CDR1 is MNHEY and CDR2 is SMNVEV (reference sequence). The CDR3 has 13 amino acids. Trimming removed 2 bases at V and 6 bases at J, with 10 bases between. CDR3 in amino acids: CASSLIGRDGYTF. The CDR3 DNA reads TGTGCCAGCAGTTTAATAGGGCGCGATGGCTACACCTTC.

The rearrangement uses TRBV28 and TRBJ2-7; TRBD2 matches at 9 bases. CDR3 size: 15 residues. The germline gives CDR1 MDHEN, CDR2 SYDVKM. With 6 bases clipped from V and 1 base from J, the junction kept 7 bases outside the gene matches. The CDR3 DNA reads TGTGCCAGCAGAATGCGGACTAGCGAATCCTACGAGCAGTACTTC. Its translation is CASRMRTSESYEQYF.

This sequence joins TRBV28 and TRBJ2-7; either TRBD1 or TRBD2 may supply D (5 bases each). Trimming removed 5 bases from V and 4 bases from J, with 15 bases in between. Germline loops: CDR1 MDHEN, CDR2 SYDVKM. The CDR3 runs to 14 residues. CDR3 DNA sequence: TGTGCCAGCAGTCAACCAGGGAGTCAGTACGAGCAGTACTTC. It encodes CASSQPGSQYEQYF.

The gene calls are TRBV6-5 and TRBJ2-7, with TRBD1 identical over 10 bases. Germline CDR1 MNHEY, CDR2 SVGAGI. The CDR3 runs to 16 residues. V lost 2 bases to trimming and J lost 5 bases; unmatched junction nucleotides: 9. The chain's CDR3 is CASSYTGGQGVDEQYF. Written as DNA, the CDR3 is TGTGCCAGCAGTTACACAGGAGGACAGGGGGTGGACGAGCAGTACTTC.

The chain carries TRBV27 and TRBJ1-1; possible D gene TRBD1, 6 bases. The CDR3 sequence is 17 residues long. CDR1 and CDR2 (germline): MNHEY, SMNVEV (reference sequence). Trimming shortened V by 6 bases and J by 1 base, and 21 bases separated the two germline ends. This CDR3 reads CASRPGQFHGSNTEAFF. The DNA for the CDR3 is TGTGCCAGCAGACCTGGACAGTTCCACGGGTCGAACACTGAAGCTTTCTTT.

This clone came up a few times. The chain employs TRBV7-2 and TRBJ1-5; no clear D. The ends were cut back, 5 bases at V and 2 bases at J, with 7 bases in the middle. Germline CDR1 SGHTA, CDR2 FQGNSA. There are 13 residues in the CDR3. The CDR3: CASSPQGNQPQHF. CDR3 DNA: TGTGCCAGCAGCCCCCAGGGCAATCAGCCCCAGCATTTT. Based on the CDR3 plus reference TRBV7-2 and TRBJ1-5, the full variable domain is GAGVSQSPSNKVTEKGKDVELRCDPISGHTALYWYRQSLGQGLEFLIYFQGNSAPDKSGLPSDRFSAERTGGSVSTLTIQRTQQEDSAVYLCASSPQGNQPQHFGDGTRLSIL.

The chain carries TRBV10-3 and TRBJ2-3; D ambiguous. V dropped 0 bases and J dropped 5 bases, with 12 bases sitting between them. Germline V gene sequence: CDR1 ENHRY, CDR2 SYGVKD. This CDR3 spans 15 amino acids. CDR3 region: CAISESAGRGDTQYF. CDR3 nucleotides: TGTGCCATCAGTGAGTCCGCCGGGCGCGGAGATACGCAGTATTTT.

The gene calls are TRBV28 and TRBJ1-2; 8 bases line up with TRBD1. Per the germline V gene, CDR1 is MDHEN and CDR2 is SYDVKM. The CDR3 sequence is 14 residues long. The V segment lost 6 bases and the J segment 5 bases; nucleotides outside the gene matches: 8. The CDR3 region is CASRTDRVLYGYTF. The DNA for the CDR3 is TGTGCCAGCAGAACGGACAGGGTACTTTATGGCTACACCTTC.